One sample yielded the 7 T cell receptor beta chains listed below, sequenced in a study of Ad26.COV2.S vaccination and SARS-CoV-2 variants. Data came from immunoSEQ multiplex PCR; TCRdb stores just in-frame clones and leaves some out. Among about 350,000 clones listed, 92% were seen once. The specimen was peripheral blood, collected after recovery from COVID-19. The receptor set was obtained from a human donor who had recovered from COVID-19.

V and J are TRBV3-1 (or the pseudogene TRBV3-2) and TRBJ2-3; 10 bases map to TRBD1. Germline CDR1 and CDR2: LGHDT and YNNKEL (reference sequence). V lost 5 bases to trimming and J lost 5 bases; unmatched junction nucleotides: 10. This CDR3 has 16 residues. This chain's CDR3 is CASSTDRDRGIDTQYF. The CDR3 coding sequence is TGTGCCAGCAGCACCGACCGGGACAGGGGAATAGATACGCAGTATTTT.

The rearrangement links TRBV19 to TRBJ1-3; maybe TRBD1 (5 bases). The length of the CDR3 is 13 residues. Looked up from germline, CDR1 is LNHDA and CDR2 is SQIVND (reference sequence). V dropped 4 bases and J dropped 4 bases, with 8 bases sitting between them. CDR3 amino acids: CASSRGYGNTIYF. The CDR3 coding sequence is TGTGCCAGTAGTAGGGGGTACGGAAACACCATATATTTT.

The V call is TRBV5-1, the J call TRBJ1-2; D remains unclear. V gave up 0 bases and J gave up 2 bases, with 8 bases separating them. CDR1 is SGHRS, CDR2 YFSETQ, per germline. The CDR3 consists of 14 residues. The DNA of the CDR3 is TGCGCCAGCAGCTTGGAAGGACGGAACTATGGCTACACCTTC. The encoded protein is CASSLEGRNYGYTF.

Written as DNA, the CDR3 is TGTGCCAGCAGCTTTACGGTTGACGAGCAGTACTTC. Translating it yields CASSFTVDEQYF. This sequence joins TRBV7-2 and TRBJ2-7; D gene unclear. Trimming removed 3 bases from V and 5 bases from J, with 8 bases in between. Germline CDR1 is SGHTA and CDR2 is FQGNSA. The CDR3 spans 12 residues.

The chain is built from TRBV19 and TRBJ2-3; 10 bases line up with TRBD2. V trimming: 6 bases; J trimming: 7 bases; junction bases outside the gene matches: 10. CDR1 and CDR2 from the germline V gene are LNHDA and SQIVND (reference sequence). This CDR3 contains 15 residues. CDR3: CASSQLAGKPNTQYF. DNA for the CDR3: TGTGCCAGTAGCCAACTAGCGGGGAAGCCCAATACGCAGTATTTT.

The rearrangement joins TRBV10-1 to TRBJ2-2; D possibly corresponds to TRBD1 (5 bases). Germline CDR1 and CDR2: WNHNN and SYGVQD (reference sequence). Trimming shortened V by 8 bases and J by 6 bases, and 13 bases separated the two germline ends. This CDR3 comprises 13 residues. CDR3 loop: CASAGYGSGELFF. The CDR3 DNA follows: TGCGCCAGCGCAGGGTATGGCTCCGGGGAGCTGTTTTTT.

In this sample, this clone turned up a few times. This sequence joins TRBV4-1 and TRBJ2-2, with D maybe TRBD1 (6 bases). The CDR3 has 16 amino acids. Trimming took off 4 bases at V and 0 bases at J, with 12 bases between the two ends. Germline V gives CDR1 MGHRA, CDR2 YSYEKL. The CDR3 loop is CASSPTGTANTGELFF. CDR3 sequence (DNA): TGCGCCAGCAGCCCTACAGGGACCGCGAACACCGGGGAGCTGTTTTTT.